The 5 T cell receptor beta chains listed next were all sequenced from one sample in a study of blood T cells in healthy people across ages. Together with a sample-barcoded 5' primer, a J-beta primer mix was included in a second PCR lasting about 6 to 12 cycles. TCRdb passed the 5' RACE reads through MiXCR, listing each CDR3 protein once. The data contain approximately 1,000,000 distinct CDR3 sequences, 35% to 40% of them seen just once; the ten biggest clones take up around 14%. The sequenced material came from blood. These receptors were obtained from a man aged 18 to 30 in good health.

The chain carries TRBV7-9 and TRBJ1-2, with D unresolved. Trimming removed 5 bases at V and 2 bases at J, with 12 bases between. CDR1 is SEHNR, CDR2 FQNEAQ, per germline (reference sequence). The CDR3 is 14 residues long. CDR3 loop: CASSPEAGNYGYTF. The CDR3 bases are TGTGCCAGCAGCCCGGAGGCCGGAAACTATGGCTACACCTTC.

The chain combines TRBV29-1 with TRBJ2-7; D gene uncertain. The CDR3 is 11 amino acids. The germline CDR1 and CDR2 sequences are SQVTM and ANQGSEA. Trimming left V 6 bases short and J 4 bases short, with 10 bases between. The CDR3 region is CSVMTEYEQYF. The CDR3 nucleotides are TGCAGCGTAATGACGGAATACGAGCAGTACTTC.

This sequence joins TRBV4-3 and TRBJ1-2; D remains ambiguous. Deletions cut 2 bases from V and 0 bases from J, with 16 bases between. CDR1 and CDR2 (germline): LGHNA, YSLEER. The length of the CDR3 is 17 residues. CDR3 protein: CASSQLNPSSANYGYTF. DNA of the CDR3: TGCGCCAGCAGCCAATTGAACCCTTCATCTGCTAACTATGGCTACACCTTC.

This clonotype was detected only a few times. The gene calls are TRBV20-1 and TRBJ2-1, with unresolved D. V gave up 0 bases and J gave up 2 bases, with 11 bases separating them. The CDR3 is 15 amino acids. In germline, CDR1 is DFQATT, CDR2 SNEGSKA (reference sequence). CDR3 nucleotide sequence: TGCAGTGCTAGAGACCCCTGGGCGCCCTACAATGAGCAGTTCTTC. It is translated as CSARDPWAPYNEQFF.

This clonotype has just a few counts. The chain employs TRBV6-2 or TRBV6-3 and TRBJ2-7, with D unclear. The V end was cut by 6 bases, the J end by 3 bases, with 15 bases between. The CDR3 is 14 amino acids. Per the germline V gene, CDR1 is MNHEY and CDR2 is SVGEGT. The CDR3 protein is CASSVRVGVYEQYF. In nucleotides, the CDR3 is TGTGCCAGCAGCGTAAGGGTAGGAGTCTACGAGCAGTACTTC.